This T cell receptor beta chain was recorded in a study of prognosis after radiotherapy for stage I lung cancer. Germline CDR1 is LNHDA and CDR2 is SQIVND (reference sequence). This CDR3 spans 13 amino acids. A few counts support this clonotype. This may be a read error: a much more frequent sequence differs by one nucleotide. The genomic DNA TCR beta CDR3 region underwent two rounds of multiplex PCR. Round one of PCR was performed, and it used primers specific to each TRBV and TRBJ gene. TCRdb fed the multiplex PCR reads into MiXCR, producing one record per CDR3 protein. The sample has about 59,000 distinct CDR3 sequences; more than 20% are singletons.

Material: PBMCs, obtained before or after stereotactic body radiation therapy (not recorded which). The clonotype originates from a donor over 45 with non-small cell lung cancer. The J gene is TRBJ2-7, the V gene TRBV19; maybe TRBD1 (6 bases). The CDR3, as DNA: TGTGTCAGTAGCCGGGGACAAGGCGCCGAGCAGTACTTC. Its translation is CVSSRGQGAEQYF. The entire variable domain, with the rest obtained from reference TRBV19 and TRBJ2-7, is as follows: DGGITQSPKYLFRKEGQNVTLSCEQNLNHDAMYWYRQDPGQGLRLIYYSQIVNDFQKGDIAEGYSVSREKKESFPLTVTSAQKNPTAFYLCVSSRGQGAEQYFGPGTRLTVT.